This is a list of T cell receptor beta chains from one sample in a study of cytomegalovirus exposure and HLA in healthy donors. Profiling relied on immunoSEQ multiplex PCR, and the TCRdb table lists in-frame clones only, not all of them. The sample holds approximately 300,000 clones, 70% to 90% seen once. The material sequenced was PBMCs. These receptors originate from a woman aged 40 to 50 in good health and CMV-seropositive. CDR3s include the opening cysteine and the closing phenylalanine or tryptophan. A D gene is named only where the DNA matches it firmly. Clone size is stated in some rows and not others, as once, few, many or a class when expanded.

V: TRBV5-1
D: TRBD2
J: TRBJ2-3
size: NA
DNA: TGCGCCAGCTCGACTAGCGGGTCAGATACGCAGTATTTT
CDR3: CASSTSGSDTQYF

V: TRBV11-1
D: TRBD1
J: TRBJ1-1
size: NA
DNA: TGTGCCAGCAGCCTAGGGACAGGGAACACTGAAGCTTTCTTT
CDR3: CASSLGTGNTEAFF

V: TRBV5-4
D: NA
J: TRBJ2-1
size: NA
DNA: TGTGCCAGCAGCCGGGACTCCAGGACCTACAATGAGCAGTTCTTC
CDR3: CASSRDSRTYNEQFF

V: TRBV5-5
D: TRBD1
J: TRBJ1-2
size: once
DNA: TGTGCCAGCACCTCGGGGACAGGGGCAGATGATGGCTACACCTTC
CDR3: CASTSGTGADDGYTF

V: TRBV7-9
D: NA
J: TRBJ1-1
size: few
DNA: TGTTCCGGGTCTCTAGGGGTGGGTGAAGCTTTCTTT
CDR3: CSGSLGVGEAFF

V: TRBV27
D: NA
J: TRBJ1-5
size: NA
DNA: TGTGCCAGCGGACCTGGGGCCTTGCCGCCCCAGCATTTT
CDR3: CASGPGALPPQHF

V: TRBV11-3
D: NA
J: TRBJ1-3
size: NA
DNA: TGTGCCAGCAGCTTAGTGGTCAGGGTGGTCGATGGAAACACCATATATTTT
CDR3: CASSLVVRVVDGNTIYF

V: TRBV4-2
D: TRBD2
J: TRBJ2-1
size: few
DNA: TGTGCCAGCAGCCAAGATATGGCAGCTAGCGGGAGGTCTTACTATGAGCAGTTCTTC
CDR3: CASSQDMAASGRSYYEQFF

V: TRBV6-5
D: TRBD2
J: TRBJ2-7
size: NA
DNA: TGTGCCAGCAGTTACTCGGGACTAGACTACGAGCAGTACTTC
CDR3: CASSYSGLDYEQYF

V: TRBV14
D: TRBD1
J: TRBJ1-4
size: NA
DNA: TGTGCCAGCAGCCAAGGAGGGAGACAGGGGATGAGAGAAAAACTGTTTTTT
CDR3: CASSQGGRQGMREKLFF

V: TRBV5-1
D: TRBD1
J: TRBJ1-4
size: NA
DNA: TGCGCCAGCAGCTTGGGACAGGGGTTAAACAATGAAAAACTGTTTTTT
CDR3: CASSLGQGLNNEKLFF

V: TRBV5-5
D: NA
J: TRBJ2-1
size: NA
DNA: TGTGCCAGCAGCTTGTTAGAGGTCTCCTACAATGAGCAGTTCTTC
CDR3: CASSLLEVSYNEQFF

V: TRBV7-8
D: TRBD2
J: TRBJ2-3
size: NA
DNA: TGTGCCAGCAGCTTAGCTCCTAGCGGGAGGTTCATCCCTCGCACAGATACGCAGTATTTT
CDR3: CASSLAPSGRFIPRTDTQYF

V: TRBV7-8
D: NA
J: TRBJ2-7
size: NA
DNA: TGTGCCAGCAGCCGCCGGGGCTCCTACGAGCAGTACTTC
CDR3: CASSRRGSYEQYF

V: TRBV25-1
D: TRBD1
J: TRBJ2-2
size: once
DNA: TGTGCCAGCAAACCCACAGGGGGGCCCGGGGAGCTGTTTTTT
CDR3: CASKPTGGPGELFF